A single sample gave rise to the 8 T cell receptor beta chains below, sequenced in a study of cytomegalovirus exposure and HLA in healthy donors. It was with 60 Vbeta and 13 Jbeta primers that the PCR ran. Profiling relied on immunoSEQ multiplex PCR, and the TCRdb table lists in-frame clones only, not all of them. In the table there are approximately 120,000 clones, more than 65% of which are singletons. Material: PBMCs. These receptor sequences come from a woman in her thirties or forties in good health and CMV-seropositive.

This rearrangement joins TRBV5-1 to TRBJ2-1; TRBD1 matches 7 bases. The CDR3 covers 15 residues. V was pared by 6 bases and J by 9 bases, with 15 bases of the junction left unmatched. Germline V gene data show CDR1 as SGHRS and CDR2 as YFSETQ. In DNA form, the CDR3 reads TGCGCCAGCAAGGGGGCTACGCGGACTGGGGGTGAGCAGTTCTTC. This translates into CASKGATRTGGEQFF. The full variable domain, rest sourced from reference TRBV5-1 and TRBJ2-1, is KAGVTQTPRYLIKTRGQQVTLSCSPISGHRSVSWYQQTPGQGLQFLFEYFSETQRNKGNFPGRFSGRQFSNSRSEMNVSTLELGDSALYLCASKGATRTGGEQFFGPGTRLTVL.

The chain has TRBV27 and TRBJ1-5, with D maybe TRBD1 (6 bases). The CDR3 sequence is 20 residues long. Deletions cut 2 bases from V and 7 bases from J, with 30 bases between. Germline lookup yields CDR1 MNHEY and CDR2 SMNVEV (reference sequence). CDR3 DNA sequence: TGTGCCAGCAGTTTAAATTTTCGGACGGGTAGGCAGGGGCTATTCCAGCCCCAGCATTTT. Translation gives CASSLNFRTGRQGLFQPQHF.

This chain uses TRBV19 with TRBJ2-3; weak D call: TRBD2 (5 bases). This CDR3 has 13 amino acids. The germline gives CDR1 LNHDA, CDR2 SQIVND (reference sequence). V shed 3 bases and J shed 5 bases, with 9 bases lying between them. Here the CDR3 reads CASSMGAQDTQYF. In nucleotides, the CDR3 is TGTGCCAGTAGTATGGGAGCACAAGATACGCAGTATTTT.

V usage is TRBV5-1 and J usage is TRBJ2-5; D is possibly TRBD1 (5 bases). With 5 bases removed from V and 4 bases from J, the gap between germline ends came to 18 bases. The germline V gene encodes CDR1 SGHRS and CDR2 YFSETQ. The CDR3 has 15 residues. In DNA form, the CDR3 reads TGCGCCAGCAGGCGAGACGGACACAACGCAGAGACCCAGTACTTC. This sequence encodes CASRRDGHNAETQYF.

The J gene is TRBJ1-1, the V gene TRBV28; 8 bases agree with TRBD1. Germline-derived CDR1 and CDR2 are MDHEN and SYDVKM. The CDR3 is made up of 17 amino acids. Losses at the gene ends were 3 bases for V and 6 bases for J; bases not matched to a gene: 15. The CDR3 loop reads CASSLGQADFVYSEAFF. In DNA, the CDR3 is TGTGCCAGCAGTTTGGGACAGGCGGATTTTGTTTACTCTGAAGCTTTCTTT.

CDR3 bases: TGCGCCAGCAGCCAGCTATCGGGACAGGGGGCATTCACTGAAGCTTTCTTT. Protein: CASSQLSGQGAFTEAFF. The chain links TRBV4-1 to TRBJ1-1; 12 positions match TRBD1. V lost 3 bases and J lost 4; bases outside the gene matches: 9. Looked up from germline, CDR1 is MGHRA and CDR2 is YSYEKL. This CDR3 has 17 amino acids.

The chain couples TRBV19 to TRBJ2-2; 10 nucleotides line up with TRBD2. The V segment lost 6 bases and the J segment 1 base; nucleotides outside the gene matches: 5. This CDR3 has 16 amino acids. Germline V lookup: CDR1 LNHDA, CDR2 SQIVND (reference sequence). For the CDR3, the DNA is TGTGCCAGTAGGGGGACTAGCGACCTGAACACCGGGGAGCTGTTTTTT. The encoded protein is CASRGTSDLNTGELFF.

V usage is TRBV7-9 and J usage is TRBJ2-1; D gene ambiguous. Between the trimmed V and J ends, which lost 1 base and 7 bases, there was a span of 14 bases. The CDR3 runs 15 residues. The germline V gene has CDR1 SEHNR and CDR2 FQNEAQ (reference sequence). The CDR3 sequence is CASSLVPAPGNEQFF. CDR3 sequence (DNA): TGTGCCAGCAGCTTAGTACCAGCTCCGGGTAATGAGCAGTTCTTC.